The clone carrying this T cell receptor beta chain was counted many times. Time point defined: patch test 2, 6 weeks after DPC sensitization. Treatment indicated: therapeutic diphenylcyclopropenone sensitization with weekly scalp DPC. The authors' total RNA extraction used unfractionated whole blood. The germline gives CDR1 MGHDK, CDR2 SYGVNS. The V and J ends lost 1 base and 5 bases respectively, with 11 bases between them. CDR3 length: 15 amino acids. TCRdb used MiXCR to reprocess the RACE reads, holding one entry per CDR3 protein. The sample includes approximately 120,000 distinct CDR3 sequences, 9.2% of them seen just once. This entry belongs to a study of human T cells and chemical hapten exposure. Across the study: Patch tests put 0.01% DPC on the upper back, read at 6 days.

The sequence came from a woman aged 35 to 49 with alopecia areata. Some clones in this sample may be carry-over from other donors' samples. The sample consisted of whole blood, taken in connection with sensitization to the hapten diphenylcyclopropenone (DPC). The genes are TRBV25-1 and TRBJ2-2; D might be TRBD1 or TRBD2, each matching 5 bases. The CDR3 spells CASSELGRETGELFF. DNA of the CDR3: TGTGCCAGCAGTGAATTGGGCAGGGAGACCGGGGAGCTGTTTTTT.